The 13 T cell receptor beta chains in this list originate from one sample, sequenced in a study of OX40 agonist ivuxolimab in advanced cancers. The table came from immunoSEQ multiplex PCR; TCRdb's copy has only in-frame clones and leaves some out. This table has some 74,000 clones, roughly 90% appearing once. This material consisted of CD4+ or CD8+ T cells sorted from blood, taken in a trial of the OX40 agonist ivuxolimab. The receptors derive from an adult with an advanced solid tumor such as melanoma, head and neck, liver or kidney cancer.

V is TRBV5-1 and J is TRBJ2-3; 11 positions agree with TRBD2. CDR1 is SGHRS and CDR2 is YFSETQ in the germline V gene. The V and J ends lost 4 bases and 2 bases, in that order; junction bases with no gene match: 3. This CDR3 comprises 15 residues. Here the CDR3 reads CASSRLAGSTDTQYF. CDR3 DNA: TGCGCCAGCAGCAGACTAGCGGGATCCACAGATACGCAGTATTTT. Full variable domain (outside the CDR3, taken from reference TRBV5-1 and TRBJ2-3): KAGVTQTPRYLIKTRGQQVTLSCSPISGHRSVSWYQQTPGQGLQFLFEYFSETQRNKGNFPGRFSGRQFSNSRSEMNVSTLELGDSALYLCASSRLAGSTDTQYFGPGTRLTVL.

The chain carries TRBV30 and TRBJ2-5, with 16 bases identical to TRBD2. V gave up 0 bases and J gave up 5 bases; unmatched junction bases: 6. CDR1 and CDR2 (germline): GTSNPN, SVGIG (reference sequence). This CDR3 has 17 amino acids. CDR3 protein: CAWSVGLAGGRTETQYF. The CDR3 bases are TGTGCCTGGAGTGTGGGACTAGCGGGAGGGCGAACGGAGACCCAGTACTTC.

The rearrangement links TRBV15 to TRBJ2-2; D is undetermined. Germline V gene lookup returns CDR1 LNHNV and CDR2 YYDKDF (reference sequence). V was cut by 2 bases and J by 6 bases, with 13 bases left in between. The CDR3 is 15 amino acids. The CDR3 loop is CATSRMGIGAGELFF. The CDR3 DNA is TGTGCCACCAGCAGAATGGGTATTGGCGCCGGGGAGCTGTTTTTT.

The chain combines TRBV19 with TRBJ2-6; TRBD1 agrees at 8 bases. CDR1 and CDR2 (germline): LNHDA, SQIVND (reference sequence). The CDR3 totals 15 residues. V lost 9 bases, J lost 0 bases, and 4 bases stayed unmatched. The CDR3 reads CASTDRASGANVLTF. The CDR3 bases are TGTGCCAGCACGGACAGGGCCTCTGGGGCCAACGTCCTGACTTTC.

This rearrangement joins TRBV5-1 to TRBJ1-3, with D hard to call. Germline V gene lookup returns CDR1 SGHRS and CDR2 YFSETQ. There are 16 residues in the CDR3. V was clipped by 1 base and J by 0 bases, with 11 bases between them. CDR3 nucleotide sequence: TGCGCCAGCAGCTTGACGGAGCTCTACTCTGGAAACACCATATATTTT. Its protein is CASSLTELYSGNTIYF.

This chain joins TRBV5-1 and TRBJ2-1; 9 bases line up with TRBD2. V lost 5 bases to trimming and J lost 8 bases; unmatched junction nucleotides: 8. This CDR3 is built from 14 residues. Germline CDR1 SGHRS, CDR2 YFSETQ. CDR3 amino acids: CASSGGRAGDEQFF. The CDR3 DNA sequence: TGCGCCAGCAGTGGCGGGAGGGCCGGGGATGAGCAGTTCTTC.

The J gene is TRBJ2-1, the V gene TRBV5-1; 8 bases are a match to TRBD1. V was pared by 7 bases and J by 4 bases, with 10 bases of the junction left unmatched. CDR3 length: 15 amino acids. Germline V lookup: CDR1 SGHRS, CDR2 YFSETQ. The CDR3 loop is CASGTGTGNYNEQFF. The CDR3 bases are TGCGCCAGCGGAACCGGGACAGGTAATTACAATGAGCAGTTCTTC.

The CDR3 protein is CASSFTSGSTSYNEQFF. The CDR3 DNA reads TGCGCCAGCAGCTTTACTAGCGGGAGTACCTCCTACAATGAGCAGTTCTTC. The chain is built from TRBV5-1 and TRBJ2-1; 11 nucleotides agree with TRBD2. The CDR3 is 17 amino acids. Germline CDR1 SGHRS, CDR2 YFSETQ. The V and J ends lost 2 bases and 0 bases, in that order; junction bases with no gene match: 4.

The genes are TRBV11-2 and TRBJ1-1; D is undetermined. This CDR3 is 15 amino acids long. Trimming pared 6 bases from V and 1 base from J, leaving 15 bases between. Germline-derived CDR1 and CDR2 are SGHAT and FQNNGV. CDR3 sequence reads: CASRTYKVGNTEAFF. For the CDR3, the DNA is TGTGCCAGCAGAACTTACAAGGTCGGGAACACTGAAGCTTTCTTT.

The DNA for the CDR3 is TGTGCCAGCAGCTTGGGCCACACCGGGGAGCTGTTTTTT. Amino acid sequence: CASSLGHTGELFF. The rearrangement links TRBV7-9 to TRBJ2-2; no clear D gene. With 3 bases removed from V and 3 bases from J, the gap between germline ends came to 5 bases. Germline V lookup: CDR1 SEHNR, CDR2 FQNEAQ (reference sequence). This CDR3 contains 13 residues.

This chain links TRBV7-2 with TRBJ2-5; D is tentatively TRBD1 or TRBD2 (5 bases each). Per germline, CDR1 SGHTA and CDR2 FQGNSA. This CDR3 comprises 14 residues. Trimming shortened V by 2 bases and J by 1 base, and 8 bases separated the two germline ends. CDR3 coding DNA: TGTGCCAGCAGCTTAACTGGGGGCCAAGAGACCCAGTACTTC. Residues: CASSLTGGQETQYF.

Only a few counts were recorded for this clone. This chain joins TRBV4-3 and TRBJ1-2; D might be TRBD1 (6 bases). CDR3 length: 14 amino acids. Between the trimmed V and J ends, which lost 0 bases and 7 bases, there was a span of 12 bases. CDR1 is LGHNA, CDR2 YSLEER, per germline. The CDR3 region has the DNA TGCGCCAGCAGCCAAGAGGGGGGGCCTCGTGGCTACACCTTC. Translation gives CASSQEGGPRGYTF.

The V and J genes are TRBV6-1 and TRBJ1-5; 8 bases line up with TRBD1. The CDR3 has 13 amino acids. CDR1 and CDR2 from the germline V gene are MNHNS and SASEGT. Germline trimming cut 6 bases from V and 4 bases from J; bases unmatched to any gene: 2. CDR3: CASSGDRNQPQHF. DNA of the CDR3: TGTGCCAGCAGCGGGGACAGGAATCAGCCCCAGCATTTT.